The 30 T cell receptor beta chains given below trace back to one sample, sequenced in a study of cytomegalovirus exposure and HLA in healthy donors. The PCR made use of 60 Vbeta and 13 Jbeta primers. Assay: immunoSEQ multiplex PCR; the TCRdb copy retains only in-frame clones and omits some. The data show some 44,000 clones, about 47% seen once. The sequenced material came from PBMCs. These TCRs come from a human donor in good health.

This clone was detected only a few times. The chain couples TRBV7-2 to TRBJ1-1; 7 bases align to TRBD1. The CDR3 runs to 13 residues. V was pared by 1 base and J by 8 bases, with 4 bases of the junction left unmatched. CDR1 and CDR2 (germline): SGHTA, FQGNSA. CDR3 amino acids: CASSLGPGGEAFF. The DNA of the CDR3 is TGTGCCAGCAGCTTAGGGCCAGGGGGGGAAGCTTTCTTT.

The V gene is TRBV4-1, the J gene TRBJ2-7, with TRBD2 identical over 14 bases. In germline, CDR1 is MGHRA, CDR2 YSYEKL. V dropped 7 bases and J dropped 6; count of bases not matched to a gene: 11. The CDR3 covers 16 residues. The DNA for the CDR3 is TGCGCCAGCAAGGGGACTAGCGGGAGAGCGGGGCTCGAGCAGTACTTC. Residues: CASKGTSGRAGLEQYF.

This clone was observed a handful of times. The chain combines TRBV5-1 with TRBJ2-3, with a weak D call TRBD1 (5 bases). The CDR3 consists of 13 residues. Germline V CDR1 and CDR2: SGHRS, YFSETQ. V was shortened by 6 bases and J by 7 bases, with 15 bases between the two germline ends. The DNA of the CDR3 is TGCGCCAGCAACTCTCAGGGTCACAATACGCAGTATTTT. Translation gives CASNSQGHNTQYF.

The chain is built from TRBV29-1 and TRBJ2-2; a possible D gene is TRBD2 (5 bases). This CDR3 region has 14 residues. The V gene's germline CDR1 is SQVTM and CDR2 ANQGSEA. Trimming took 4 bases from V and 5 from J, leaving 14 bases between them. The CDR3 nucleotides read TGCAGCGTTGCTCCGGGGTTGGTGACCGGGGAGCTGTTTTTT. Translating gives CSVAPGLVTGELFF.

This clone turned up a few times. The chain has TRBV7-3 and TRBJ2-4; a weak D match, TRBD2 (8 bases). Trimming pared 2 bases from V and 7 bases from J, leaving 18 bases between. The germline CDR1 and CDR2 sequences are SGHTA and FQGTGA. This CDR3 has 16 amino acids. CDR3 residues: CASSLSGGGVGNIQYF. The CDR3 DNA sequence: TGTGCCAGCAGCTTATCGGGAGGGGGCGTCGGGAACATTCAGTACTTC.

The chain carries TRBV4-3 and TRBJ1-1, with D possibly TRBD1 on 5 matching bases. Trimming removed 4 bases from V and 4 bases from J, with 10 bases in between. CDR1 and CDR2 (germline): LGHNA, YSLEER. This CDR3 region has 13 residues. The CDR3 reads CASSRTGGTEAFF. Here the CDR3 DNA reads TGCGCCAGCAGCCGCACCGGGGGCACTGAAGCTTTCTTT.

In the case of this clone: A junction boundary mismatches the germline segment, possibly from a read error. The chain couples TRBV19 to TRBJ1-4, with D uncertain. CDR3 length equals 15 residues. CDR1 and CDR2 (germline): LNHDA, SQIVND (reference sequence). The CDR3 DNA reads TGTGCCGGTAGTAGCGGGCCAGCAACTAATGAAAAACTGTTTTTT. The encoded protein is CAGSSGPATNEKLFF.

In this sample, this clone turned up a few times. The V gene is TRBV5-4, the J gene TRBJ2-7; D may be TRBD1 (5 bases). Trimming cost V 0 bases and J 2 bases, with 9 bases left between them. CDR3 size: 14 residues. Looked up from germline, CDR1 is SGHNT and CDR2 is YYREEE (reference sequence). In DNA form, the CDR3 reads TGTGCCAGCAGCTTGGCTCAGGGAACCTACGAGCAGTACTTC. Translated: CASSLAQGTYEQYF.

The rearrangement uses TRBV7-6 and TRBJ2-5; 7 nucleotides line up with TRBD1. The J call may not be correct, given that the DNA end is closer to TRBJ2-7. CDR3 length equals 13 residues. Germline V gene data show CDR1 as SGHVS and CDR2 as FNYEAQ. CDR3 bases: TGTGCCAGCAGGCCGGGACAGAACTACGAGCAGTACTTC. Residues: CASRPGQNYEQYF.

This chain joins TRBV25-1 and TRBJ1-1; D is unclear. From germline, CDR1 is MGHDK and CDR2 SYGVNS. The CDR3 runs 13 residues. V was cut by 1 base and J by 1 base, with 4 bases left in between. The CDR3 is CASSESRNTEAFF. The CDR3 coding sequence is TGTGCCAGCAGTGAATCCCGGAACACTGAAGCTTTCTTT.

In the case of this clone: Sequence at one end of the junction differs from germline and may be a read error. Other nucleotide sequences from this sample produce the same CDR3. V is TRBV5-1 and J is TRBJ2-1; 7 positions agree with TRBD2. The CDR3 has 15 amino acids. Germline CDR1 is SGHRS and CDR2 is YFSETQ. The CDR3 nucleotides read TGCGCCAGCAGTCTGGGGGGGGTCTCCTACAACGAGCAGTTCTTC. Translation: CASSLGGVSYNEQFF.

In its sample, this clone was seen a few times. The rearrangement joins TRBV6-5 to TRBJ1-1; tentatively, D is TRBD1 (6 bases). CDR3 length: 13 amino acids. Trimming took off 9 bases at V and 0 bases at J, with 11 bases between the two ends. The V gene's germline CDR1 is MNHEY and CDR2 SVGAGI. The CDR3 loop reads CARHRDMNTEAFF. CDR3 DNA: TGTGCCAGACACAGGGACATGAACACTGAAGCTTTCTTT.

This chain joins TRBV7-2 and TRBJ2-7; 7 nucleotides agree with TRBD1. Losses at the gene ends were 3 bases for V and 6 bases for J; bases not matched to a gene: 5. The CDR3 length is 13 residues. Germline loops: CDR1 SGHTA, CDR2 FQGNSA. CDR3: CASSLRGPSEQYF. CDR3 bases: TGTGCCAGCAGCTTGAGGGGGCCTAGCGAGCAGTACTTC.

This chain uses TRBV27 with TRBJ2-3; 8 nucleotides match TRBD2. Germline V CDR1 and CDR2: MNHEY, SMNVEV (reference sequence). CDR3 length: 15 residues. Trimming cost V 6 bases and J 5 bases; bases outside gene matches: 10. CDR3 residues: CASRGRRGGIDTQYF. CDR3 sequence (DNA): TGTGCCAGCAGGGGACGACGGGGGGGCATAGATACGCAGTATTTT.

The J gene is TRBJ1-1, the V gene TRBV27; TRBD1 matches 7 bases. The ends lost 7 bases at V and 1 base at J; junction bases unmatched: 6. Germline V gene lookup returns CDR1 MNHEY and CDR2 SMNVEV (reference sequence). This CDR3 has 14 residues. As DNA, the CDR3 is TGTGCCAGCAATATACAGGGGCCGAACACTGAAGCTTTCTTT. Amino acids: CASNIQGPNTEAFF.

The chain has TRBV7-2 and TRBJ2-1; the D gene is possibly TRBD2 (5 bases). CDR1 and CDR2 from the germline V gene are SGHTA and FQGNSA. Trimming took 3 bases from V and 8 from J, leaving 14 bases between them. This CDR3 spans 14 amino acids. CDR3 bases: TGTGCCAGCAGCTTTCAAACTAGTGGCGATGAGCAGTTCTTC. Translating gives CASSFQTSGDEQFF.

This chain links TRBV7-2 with TRBJ1-6; D remains ambiguous. This CDR3 spans 15 amino acids. Germline CDR1 and CDR2: SGHTA and FQGNSA. Trimming cost V 0 bases and J 6 bases, with 9 bases left between them. CDR3 nucleotides: TGTGCCAGCAGCTTAGCCAGGCAATCTAATTCACCCCTCCACTTT. Its protein product is CASSLARQSNSPLHF.

The chain links TRBV18 to TRBJ2-7; TRBD2 might be the D (6 bases). With 5 bases removed from V and 4 bases from J, the gap between germline ends came to 30 bases. Germline assignment: CDR1 KGHSH and CDR2 LQKENI. The CDR3 is made up of 19 amino acids. CDR3 coding DNA: TGTGCCAGCTCATTCCGGGACTGGCGGTCTTACGAGCATTCTTACGAGCAGTACTTC. This translates into CASSFRDWRSYEHSYEQYF. Filled out from reference TRBV18 and TRBJ2-7, the complete variable domain reads NAGVMQNPRHLVRRRGQEARLRCSPMKGHSHVYWYRQLPEEGLKFMVYLQKENIIDESGMPKERFSAEFPKEGPSILRIQQVVRGDSAAYFCASSFRDWRSYEHSYEQYFGPGTRLTVT.

This clone was observed a few times. The CDR3 DNA is TGTGCCAGCATAATGTACGGGGAGTCTGAAGCTTTCTTT. Its translation is CASIMYGESEAFF. The rearrangement links TRBV2 to TRBJ1-1; D is ambiguous. V was pared by 7 bases and J by 6 bases, with 15 bases between. Germline V gene lookup returns CDR1 SNHLY and CDR2 FYNNEI. The CDR3 has 13 amino acids.

This clone came up a few times. The V and J genes are TRBV30 and TRBJ1-5; 12 bases are a match to TRBD1. Germline values: CDR1 GTSNPN, CDR2 SVGIG (reference sequence). The CDR3 runs to 16 residues. J was trimmed by 6 bases and V by 0 bases; bases with no gene match: 6. The CDR3 sequence: CAWSVGTGGRLQPQHF. Written as DNA, the CDR3 is TGTGCCTGGAGTGTAGGGACAGGGGGCCGTCTTCAGCCCCAGCATTTT. Supplemented by reference TRBV30 and TRBJ1-5, the full variable domain reads SQTIHQWPATLVQPVGSPLSLECTVEGTSNPNLYWYRQAAGRGLQLLFYSVGIGQISSEVPQNLSASRPQDRQFILSSKKLLLSDSGFYLCAWSVGTGGRLQPQHFGDGTRLSIL.

This clone was detected only a few times. The chain recombines TRBV7-2 with TRBJ2-7, with 7 bases identical to TRBD1. There are 12 residues in the CDR3. From germline, CDR1 is SGHTA and CDR2 FQGNSA. After removal of 5 bases from V and 6 bases from J, the junction contained 4 bases not matched to a gene. This CDR3 reads CASSRTGAEQYF. DNA of the CDR3: TGTGCCAGCAGCCGAACAGGGGCCGAGCAGTACTTC.

In this sample, this clone turned up a few times. This chain links TRBV4-2 with TRBJ1-2; a weak D match, TRBD1 (6 bases). This CDR3 has 13 residues. The V gene's germline CDR1 is LGHNA and CDR2 YNFKEQ. Deletions cut 6 bases from V and 7 bases from J, with 15 bases between. In nucleotides, the CDR3 is TGTGCCAGCAGTACAGGGCGCCAGGTTGGCTACACCTTC. This translates into CASSTGRQVGYTF.

This clone occurred once. The chain is built from TRBV18 and TRBJ2-1; no clear D gene. Germline V gene data show CDR1 as KGHSH and CDR2 as LQKENI. CDR3 size: 15 residues. The V end was cut by 5 bases, the J end by 8 bases, with 19 bases between. The CDR3 region is CASSGTHAVGHEQFF. The CDR3 region has the DNA TGTGCCAGCTCAGGAACGCATGCGGTAGGCCATGAGCAGTTCTTC.

The chain links TRBV18 to TRBJ1-5; 8 nucleotides agree with TRBD1. The V segment lost 4 bases and the J segment 5 bases; nucleotides outside the gene matches: 7. The CDR3 runs 15 residues. Per germline, CDR1 KGHSH and CDR2 LQKENI. The CDR3 reads CASSLMTGEYQPQHF. CDR3 coding DNA: TGTGCCAGCTCACTGATGACAGGGGAATATCAGCCCCAGCATTTT.

V is TRBV18 and J is TRBJ1-2; tentatively, D is TRBD1 (5 bases). CDR1 and CDR2 from the germline V gene are KGHSH and LQKENI. V lost 6 bases and J 2 bases, leaving 16 bases between the germline ends. The length of the CDR3 is 15 residues. The CDR3 spells CASSDSSGRNYGYTF. CDR3 bases: TGTGCCAGCTCTGACAGTAGTGGCCGGAACTATGGCTACACCTTC. The complete variable domain, with remaining parts taken from reference TRBV18 and TRBJ1-2, reads NAGVMQNPRHLVRRRGQEARLRCSPMKGHSHVYWYRQLPEEGLKFMVYLQKENIIDESGMPKERFSAEFPKEGPSILRIQQVVRGDSAAYFCASSDSSGRNYGYTFGSGTRLTVV.

The chain joins TRBV5-1 to TRBJ2-1, with 9 bases identical to TRBD2. CDR1 and CDR2 from the germline V gene are SGHRS and YFSETQ. The CDR3 runs 17 residues. The junction had 6 bases not matched to a gene; V was cut back by 0 bases and J by 2 bases. DNA for the CDR3: TGCGCCAGCAGCTTGGATTCTGGCGGGAGGGCCTACAATGAGCAGTTCTTC. Its translation is CASSLDSGGRAYNEQFF.

The gene calls are TRBV5-1 and TRBJ1-6; maybe TRBD1 (6 bases). The CDR3 contains 15 residues. Germline V gives CDR1 SGHRS, CDR2 YFSETQ. V lost 7 bases and J lost 6, with 17 bases in between. This chain's CDR3 is CASGTSGDPNSPLHF. The CDR3 DNA is TGCGCCAGCGGGACCTCAGGGGACCCTAATTCACCCCTCCACTTT.

CDR3 amino acids: CASSDAWGQYGYTF. CDR3 coding DNA: TGTGCCAGCAGTGACGCCTGGGGGCAGTATGGCTACACCTTC. V gene TRBV6-5 combines with J gene TRBJ1-2; D is possibly TRBD1 (6 bases). V dropped 5 bases and J dropped 5 bases, with 15 bases sitting between them. Per the germline V gene, CDR1 is MNHEY and CDR2 is SVGAGI. The CDR3 totals 14 residues.

On this clone itself: The sample carries other DNA sequences with the same CDR3. The chain has TRBV28 and TRBJ2-7, with TRBD2 matching over 8 bases. Per the germline V gene, CDR1 is MDHEN and CDR2 is SYDVKM. The CDR3 length is 14 residues. The trim removed 6 bases at V and 2 bases at J, leaving 6 bases unmatched. CDR3: CASRPPGGAYEQYF. The DNA for the CDR3 is TGTGCCAGCAGGCCCCCCGGGGGGGCCTACGAGCAGTACTTC.

The chain has TRBV5-8 and TRBJ2-2; TRBD1 aligns across 7 bases. The CDR3 runs 17 residues. The ends lost 0 bases at V and 2 bases at J; junction bases unmatched: 7. The germline CDR1 and CDR2 sequences are SGHTS and YDEGEE. The CDR3 protein is CASSLGRTGGNTGELFF. In nucleotides, the CDR3 is TGTGCCAGCAGCTTGGGCCGGACAGGCGGAAACACCGGGGAGCTGTTTTTT. Using reference TRBV5-8 and TRBJ2-2 for the parts outside the CDR3, the full variable domain is EAGVTQSPTHLIKTRGQQATLRCSPISGHTSVYWYQQALGLGLQFLLWYDEGEERNRGNFPPRFSGRQFPNYSSELNVNALELEDSALYLCASSLGRTGGNTGELFFGEGSRLTVL.